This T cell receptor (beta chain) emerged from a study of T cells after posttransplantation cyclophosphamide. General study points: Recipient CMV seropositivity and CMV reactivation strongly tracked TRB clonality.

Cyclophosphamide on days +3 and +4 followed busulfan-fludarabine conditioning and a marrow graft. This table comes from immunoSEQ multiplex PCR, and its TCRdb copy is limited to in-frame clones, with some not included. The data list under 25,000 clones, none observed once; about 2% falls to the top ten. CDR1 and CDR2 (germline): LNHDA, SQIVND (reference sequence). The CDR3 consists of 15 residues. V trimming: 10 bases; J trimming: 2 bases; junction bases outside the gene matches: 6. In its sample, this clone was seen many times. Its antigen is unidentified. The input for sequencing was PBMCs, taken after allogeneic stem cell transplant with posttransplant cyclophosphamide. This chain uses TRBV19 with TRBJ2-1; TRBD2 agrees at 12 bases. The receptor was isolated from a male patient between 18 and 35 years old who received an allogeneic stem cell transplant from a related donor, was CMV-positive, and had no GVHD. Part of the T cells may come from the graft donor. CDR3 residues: CATTLAGGPYNEQFF. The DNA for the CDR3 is TGTGCCACCACACTAGCGGGGGGTCCCTACAATGAGCAGTTCTTC.